This TCR beta chain was identified in a study of CD8 T cells in ankylosing spondylitis. With V trimmed by 4 bases and J by 6 bases, 10 bases remained unmatched. Germline assignment: CDR1 SGHDT and CDR2 YYEEEE. The CDR3 spans 16 residues. Quantitative molecular-barcoded 5'-RACE generated the TCR beta libraries. TCRdb independently ran MiXCR on the 5' RACE reads; one entry per CDR3 protein. The sample carries 700,000 to 850,000 distinct CDR3 sequences, 12% recorded once. Points from the study as a whole: Disease-linked clones bore a CD8+ phenotype, appearing relatively rarely in peripheral blood. What seemed typical of ankylosing spondylitis blood was a TCR beta motif built from several highly homologous variants. Matched synovial fluid from ankylosing spondylitis patients was reported to be enriched for disease-linked clones.

This clonotype was counted many times. Antigen unknown. Sequenced sample: blood, either unsorted or a sorted T cell fraction (not recorded which). The J gene is TRBJ1-6, the V gene TRBV5-6, with TRBD1 identical over 7 bases. This TCR was sampled from a male donor with ankylosing spondylitis. The CDR3: CASSRGTARANSPLHF. CDR3 sequence (DNA): TGTGCCAGCAGCCGGGGGACAGCGAGGGCTAATTCACCCCTCCACTTT. Full variable domain (rest looked up from reference TRBV5-6 and TRBJ1-6): DAGVTQSPTHLIKTRGQQVTLRCSPKSGHDTVSWYQQALGQGPQFIFQYYEEEERQRGNFPDRFSGHQFPNYSSELNVNALLLGDSALYLCASSRGTARANSPLHFGNGTRLTVT.